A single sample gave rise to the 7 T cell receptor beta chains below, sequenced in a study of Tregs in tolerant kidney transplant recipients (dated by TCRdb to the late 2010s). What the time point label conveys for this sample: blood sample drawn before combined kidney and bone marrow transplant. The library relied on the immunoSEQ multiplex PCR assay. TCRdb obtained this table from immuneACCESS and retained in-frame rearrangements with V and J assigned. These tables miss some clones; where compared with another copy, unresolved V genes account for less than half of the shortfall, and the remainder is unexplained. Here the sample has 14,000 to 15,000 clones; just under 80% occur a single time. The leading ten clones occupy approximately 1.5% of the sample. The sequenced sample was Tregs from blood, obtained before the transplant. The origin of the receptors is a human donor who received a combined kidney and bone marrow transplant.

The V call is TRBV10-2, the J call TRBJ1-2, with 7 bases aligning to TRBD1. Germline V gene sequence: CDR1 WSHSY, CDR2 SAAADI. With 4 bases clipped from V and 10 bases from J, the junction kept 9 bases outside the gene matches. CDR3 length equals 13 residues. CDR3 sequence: CASSGVNRGDYTF. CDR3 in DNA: TGCGCCAGCAGTGGGGTTAACAGGGGCGACTACACCTTC.

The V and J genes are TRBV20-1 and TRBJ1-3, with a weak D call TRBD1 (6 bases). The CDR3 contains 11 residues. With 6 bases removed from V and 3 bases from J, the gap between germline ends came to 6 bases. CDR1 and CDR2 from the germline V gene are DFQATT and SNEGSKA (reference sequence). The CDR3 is CSARGGNTIYF. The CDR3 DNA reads TGCAGTGCCAGGGGTGGAAACACCATATATTTT.

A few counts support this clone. The DNA of the CDR3 is TGTGCCAGCAGCAACAGGGGGGATGGCTACACCTTC. Residues: CASSNRGDGYTF. The chain combines TRBV7-2 with TRBJ1-2; 8 bases match TRBD1. There are 12 residues in the CDR3. V shed 5 bases, J shed 6 bases, and the junction held 2 bases outside the gene matches. Germline V gives CDR1 SGHTA, CDR2 FQGNSA.

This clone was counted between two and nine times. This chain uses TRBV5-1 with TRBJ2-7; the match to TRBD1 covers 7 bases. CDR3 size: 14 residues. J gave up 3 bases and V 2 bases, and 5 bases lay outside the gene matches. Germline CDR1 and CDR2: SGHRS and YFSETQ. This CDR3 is CASSLVPGGYEQYF. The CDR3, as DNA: TGCGCCAGCAGCTTAGTCCCAGGGGGCTACGAGCAGTACTTC.

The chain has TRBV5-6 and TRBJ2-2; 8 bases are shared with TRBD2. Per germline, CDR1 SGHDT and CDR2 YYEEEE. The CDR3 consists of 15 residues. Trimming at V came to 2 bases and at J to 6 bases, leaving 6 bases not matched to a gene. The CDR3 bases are TGTGCCAGCAGCTTAGGGCTAGCGGGTTCCGGGGAGCTGTTTTTT. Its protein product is CASSLGLAGSGELFF. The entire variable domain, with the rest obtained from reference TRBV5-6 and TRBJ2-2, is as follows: DAGVTQSPTHLIKTRGQQVTLRCSPKSGHDTVSWYQQALGQGPQFIFQYYEEEERQRGNFPDRFSGHQFPNYSSELNVNALLLGDSALYLCASSLGLAGSGELFFGEGSRLTVL.

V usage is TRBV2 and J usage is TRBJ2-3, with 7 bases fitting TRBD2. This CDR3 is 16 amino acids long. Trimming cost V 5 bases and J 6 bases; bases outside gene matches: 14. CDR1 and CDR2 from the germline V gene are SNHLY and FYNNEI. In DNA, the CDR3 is TGTGCCAGCAGTCCAGCTAGCGGATCCCGCTCGGATACGCAGTATTTT. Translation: CASSPASGSRSDTQYF.

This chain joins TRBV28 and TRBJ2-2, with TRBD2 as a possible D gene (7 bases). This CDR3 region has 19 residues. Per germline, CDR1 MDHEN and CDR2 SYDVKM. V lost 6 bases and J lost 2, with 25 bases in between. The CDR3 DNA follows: TGTGCCAGCAGCCTAATGGGTGCCGGGGGGCGATCCAACACCGGGGAGCTGTTTTTT. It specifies CASSLMGAGGRSNTGELFF.